Listed below are T cell receptor beta chains from one sample, sequenced in a study of T cell responses to AZD1222 COVID-19 vaccine. Measured with immunoSEQ multiplex PCR; TCRdb has only the in-frame clones, and not every one. Of 90,000 to 120,000 clones in the sample, more than 85% were seen once. This sample comprised peripheral blood, obtained on day 0 of AZD1222 vaccination. Receptors were obtained from an adult in good health. The conserved cysteine and the conserved F or W are not part of the CDR3 here. The order of the fields is V gene, J gene, CDR3 protein.

v_call: TRBV13; j_call: TRBJ2-7; cdr3_aa: ASSPKPGLALTEQY
v_call: TRBV18; j_call: TRBJ2-1; cdr3_aa: ASSNRGGDEQF
v_call: TRBV4-3; j_call: TRBJ2-1; cdr3_aa: ASSLGGGGDNEQF
v_call: TRBV30; j_call: TRBJ1-3; cdr3_aa: AWSVGISGNTIY
v_call: TRBV2; j_call: TRBJ1-1; cdr3_aa: ASSVAVGNTEAF
v_call: TRBV4-2; j_call: TRBJ2-7; cdr3_aa: ASSQDLPTVPVTYEQY
v_call: TRBV5-6; j_call: TRBJ1-6; cdr3_aa: ASSLGGPLH
v_call: TRBV7-6; j_call: TRBJ2-3; cdr3_aa: ASSLRQGANPDTQY
v_call: TRBV2; j_call: TRBJ1-6; cdr3_aa: ASSWGQANSPLH
v_call: TRBV19; j_call: TRBJ1-1; cdr3_aa: ASSRGPEGTEAF
v_call: TRBV6-5; j_call: TRBJ1-6; cdr3_aa: ASSLIQGNNSPLH
v_call: TRBV5-1; j_call: TRBJ1-2; cdr3_aa: ASSVQGADGYT
v_call: TRBV27; j_call: TRBJ2-7; cdr3_aa: ASRGDRVEY
v_call: TRBV9; j_call: TRBJ1-5; cdr3_aa: ASSVGAGNQPQH
v_call: TRBV18; j_call: TRBJ1-1; cdr3_aa: ASSSDTLTEAF
v_call: TRBV11-2; j_call: TRBJ1-2; cdr3_aa: ASSMDSNYGYT
v_call: TRBV7-2; j_call: TRBJ2-7; cdr3_aa: ASSTVPYSEQY
v_call: TRBV11-2; j_call: TRBJ2-3; cdr3_aa: ASSLEGLAGGIDTQY
v_call: TRBV20-1; j_call: TRBJ2-7; cdr3_aa: SASGQETYEQY
v_call: TRBV15; j_call: TRBJ2-3; cdr3_aa: ATSRVSGADTQY
v_call: TRBV27; j_call: TRBJ2-7; cdr3_aa: ASSFLGSYEQY
v_call: TRBV2; j_call: TRBJ1-1; cdr3_aa: ASSGWAALNTEAF
v_call: TRBV2; j_call: TRBJ2-7; cdr3_aa: ASSEFRPGVSYEQY
v_call: TRBV2; j_call: TRBJ1-3; cdr3_aa: ASSVRRSGNTIY
v_call: TRBV28; j_call: TRBJ2-1; cdr3_aa: ASAKAGGPSLRQF
v_call: TRBV19; j_call: TRBJ2-7; cdr3_aa: ASRSGWRDVEEQY